This T cell receptor beta chain was sequenced during a study of blood T cell dynamics during melanoma immunotherapy (TCRdb year 2020). Looking at the study overall: Patients with metastatic melanoma were treated with first-line pembrolizumab or nivolumab plus ipilimumab as standard of care in the United Kingdom. To identify early correlates of response, the study profiled peripheral T cell receptor repertoires in patients with metastatic melanoma before and after one cycle of checkpoint inhibitor therapy. Consecutive patients formed a training cohort, and a further independent group of patients from the same centre was pooled into an external validation set. The paper as a whole reports these results and caveats: The relatively small sample size was acknowledged as potentially limiting generalization of the results. Of the sorted CD8+ subsets, TIE cells had both the highest clonality and the greatest similarity to cfDNA CDR3 sequences, which suggests active turnover converging on dominant clones. The study was unable to establish whether the T cell clones driving the repertoire changes were melanoma-specific or instead reflected general immune activation.

For this clone: Its antigen target is currently unknown. It has no much larger one-base neighbor in the sample; base qualities were not kept.

Counted from cysteine to phenylalanine, this CDR3 has 14 amino acids. The kept DNA is CDR3 alone, 42 bases in frame from the first base. The germline V gene gives CDR1 as SGDLS and CDR2 as YYNGEE. V is cut back by 0 bases and J by 8 bases, with 5 bases in the junction unmatched. All DNA extracted from each sorted CD8+ T cell subset was loaded into the assay. TCR beta CDR3 sequences were amplified from genomic DNA using the immunoSEQ TCRb Assay kit according to manufacturer instructions. The KAPA Library Quantification Kit for Illumina platforms was used to quantify the pooled libraries by qPCR. Pooled libraries were sequenced on an Illumina NextSeq 500, clustered at roughly 0.6-1.1 pM. The original methods were these. Analysis of the TCR data relied on immunoSEQ ANALYZER and the R LymphoSeq package. A rearrangement efficiency score was calculated as productive divided by the sum of productive and non-productive CDR3 sequences. Within each patient, timepoints were compared pairwise for clonality, measured with the Gini coefficient, and for diversity, measured with the Renyi index at alpha=1. In LymphoSeq, clonal relatedness was computed with an edit distance of 3 and repertoire similarity was computed with the Bhattacharyya coefficient. To classify response, a linear discriminant analysis based on week-3 changes in clonality and diversity was built with the R MASS and caret packages. The source is immuneACCESS, and TCRdb retained only in-frame sequences with V and J called. Part of the clones is not carried over; for the studies checked, unresolved V genes explain less than half of this, and the remainder is unexplained. V, J and clone size are those of that table, while D and trimming were read from the DNA. This sample gives around 930 clones in total; 73% of them show up just once. The ten largest clones capture under 35% of the sample.

In the paper's terms, the time point label means: week 3, after first cycle of checkpoint inhibitor. Immune-effector (TIE) cells were defined as CD3+ CD4- CD8+ CD45RA- CD45RO-high CD27- CCR7- memory T cells. Blood samples were taken before treatment (T0) and at week 3 (W3), following the first cycle of checkpoint blockade. Except for a couple of patients with rapid clinical progression, response was assessed 12 weeks after the first infusion by RECIST 1.1; disease control meant complete response, partial response or stable disease. Patients with prior systemic cancer treatment, concomitant immunosuppressant therapy or synchronous other active malignancies were excluded. Sorted CD8+ memory and naive T cell subsets were sequenced at T0 and W3 from six patients, of whom three were progressing and three had disease control. Lymphoprep and SepMate tubes were used to isolate PBMC from blood, and red cell lysis was then performed. QIAamp DNA Blood Mini kits were used to extract DNA from PBMC and from sorted T cell subsets. CD8+ T cell subsets were sorted live on a FACSAria III cytometer and then frozen prior to DNA extraction. For flow cytometry, fresh PBMC were kept at 4 degrees C in PBS with around 2% fetal bovine serum and analyzed within 25 hours.

Sequencing used CD8+ T cells from blood, obtained from a patient treated with checkpoint blockade. The label giving this sample's cell subset or site can be read as: immune-effector CD8+ memory T cells, CD45RO-high CCR7- CD27-. This receptor was obtained from a human donor with melanoma. The V and J genes are TRBV9 and TRBJ2-4; TRBD1 fits 7 bases in the junction. The nucleotide sequence is TGTGCCAGCAGCGTAGGGACAGGTAGGGACATTCAGTACTTC. It is translated as CASSVGTGRDIQYF.